This TCR beta chain originates from a study of T cells after yellow fever vaccination. The CDR3 loop spans 14 amino acids. Germline CDR1 LGHNA, CDR2 YSLEER. V dropped 0 bases and J dropped 6 bases, with 11 bases sitting between them. Production of TCR cDNA was by 5'RACE template switching, which also added a universal primer site and UMIs. TCRdb reanalysed the 5' RACE reads using MiXCR and keeps one entry per CDR3 protein. Of about 170,000 distinct CDR3 sequences in the sample, 9.5% to 12% were seen once. Study results and limitations: Though weaker, the secondary response peaked faster, on day 5 versus 15. The study re-detected most primary-vaccination clones after the booster (roughly 96% CD4, roughly 85% CD8).

A note on this clonotype: Its cognate antigen is unknown.

The rearrangement links TRBV4-3 to TRBJ1-1, with unresolved D. This receptor was obtained from a man aged 18 to 30 who received the YFV17D yellow fever vaccine. The source was CD8+ T cells sorted from PBMCs, collected 15 days after the yellow fever booster vaccination. The CDR3, as DNA: TGCGCCAGCAGCCAAGACGGGGTTAACTCTGAAGCTTTCTTT. Protein sequence: CASSQDGVNSEAFF.